Presented here are 3 T cell receptor beta chains from one specimen sequenced in a study of response to subunit inactivated influenza vaccine. TCRdb reprocessed the RT-PCR reads via MiXCR and lists one record per CDR3 protein. The table lists 150,000 to 200,000 distinct CDR3 sequences, 10% to 15% of them singletons, with 25% to 30% in the top ten. The data also belong to a second study, concerning T cells expressing NK-cell markers. Per that study: Beta-chain TCR cDNA was generated via 5'RACE template switching with UMIs.

The sample here was CD8+ T cells sorted from PBMCs, taken roughly 12 days after vaccination. The receptor set was obtained from a man aged 50 or older who received an inactivated influenza vaccine.

The V gene is TRBV4-3, the J gene TRBJ2-6; D gene unclear. CDR3 size: 15 residues. Between the trimmed V and J ends, which lost 2 bases and 0 bases, there was a span of 5 bases. Germline V lookup: CDR1 LGHNA, CDR2 YSLEER. Written as DNA, the CDR3 is TGCGCCAGCAGCCAAATCTCCTCTGGGGCCAACGTCCTGACTTTC. Encoded protein: CASSQISSGANVLTF.

This clonotype has a handful of counts. This chain connects TRBV5-6 to TRBJ2-1, with 9 bases aligning to TRBD1. The CDR3 contains 16 residues. After removal of 4 bases from V and 6 bases from J, the junction contained 11 bases not matched to a gene. Germline V gives CDR1 SGHDT, CDR2 YYEEEE. CDR3 sequence reads: CASSKFGTGSTNEQFF. CDR3 DNA sequence: TGTGCCAGCAGCAAATTCGGGACAGGGTCCACCAATGAGCAGTTCTTC.

J is TRBJ2-7 and V is TRBV28, with D uncertain. Germline CDR1 is MDHEN and CDR2 is SYDVKM. Trimming left V 5 bases short and J 1 base short, with 6 bases between. The CDR3 loop spans 12 amino acids. CDR3 in DNA: TGTGCCAGCAGTAGATGGTCCTACGAGCAGTACTTC. It translates to CASSRWSYEQYF.